A single sample is the source of the 27 T cell receptor beta chains below, sequenced in a study of T cells after yellow fever vaccination. TCRdb passed the 5' RACE reads through MiXCR, listing each CDR3 protein once. The table includes 500,000 to 550,000 distinct CDR3 sequences, just over 20% detected once. Here the sequenced sample was PBMCs, taken about 20 days after the first yellow fever vaccination. These receptors were obtained from a man in his late teens or twenties who received the YFV17D yellow fever vaccine.

This clonotype has a single count. The rearrangement joins TRBV20-1 to TRBJ1-1; 9 bases are shared with TRBD1. This CDR3 is built from 13 residues. Trimming cost V 5 bases and J 5 bases; bases outside gene matches: 6. The germline V gene has CDR1 DFQATT and CDR2 SNEGSKA (reference sequence). The CDR3 reads CSAATGGKTEAFF. The DNA for the CDR3 is TGCAGTGCTGCGACAGGGGGAAAAACTGAAGCTTTCTTT.

This clonotype was recorded a few times. J is TRBJ2-3 and V is TRBV6-2 or TRBV6-3, with 9 bases lining up with TRBD1. Germline CDR1 and CDR2: MNHEY and SVGEGT. V was pared by 6 bases and J by 0 bases, with 19 bases of the junction left unmatched. CDR3 size: 20 residues. The CDR3 bases are TGTGCCAGCAGATCGGCGTGGGGACAGGGTTTTGGAACTAGCACAGATACGCAGTATTTT. The encoded protein is CASRSAWGQGFGTSTDTQYF.

This chain uses TRBV7-3 with TRBJ2-5; the match to TRBD1 covers 7 bases. The ends lost 4 bases at V and 3 bases at J; junction bases unmatched: 2. The CDR3 length is 13 residues. Germline CDR1 is SGHTA and CDR2 is FQGTGA. The CDR3, as DNA: TGTGCCAGCAGCTCAGGGGGAAAAGAGACCCAGTACTTC. Translation: CASSSGGKETQYF.

This clonotype was seen more than once but under ten times. The rearrangement links TRBV30 to TRBJ1-2; unclear D gene. V was shortened by 8 bases and J by 2 bases, with 15 bases between the two germline ends. This CDR3 region has 13 residues. Germline CDR1 is GTSNPN and CDR2 is SVGIG (reference sequence). The CDR3 coding sequence is TGTGCCCAGCAAGGCCATCTAAACTATGGCTACACCTTC. Encoded protein: CAQQGHLNYGYTF.

This clonotype was found a few times. This rearrangement joins TRBV3-1 to TRBJ1-2, with TRBD1 identical over 9 bases. Germline V gene data show CDR1 as LGHDT and CDR2 as YNNKEL (reference sequence). Germline trimming cut 5 bases from V and 2 bases from J; bases unmatched to any gene: 6. CDR3 length: 15 amino acids. CDR3 nucleotide sequence: TGTGCCAGCAGCTCCGCGGGACAGGGCAACTATGGCTACACCTTC. Protein sequence: CASSSAGQGNYGYTF.

In this sample, this clonotype turned up a few times. J is TRBJ2-7 and V is TRBV4-3; 11 positions match TRBD1. Trimming cost V 4 bases and J 0 bases; bases outside gene matches: 8. Germline V CDR1 and CDR2: LGHNA, YSLEER. This CDR3 contains 17 residues. This CDR3 is CASSPTVGTGGSYEQYF. In nucleotides, the CDR3 is TGCGCCAGCAGCCCTACCGTGGGGACAGGGGGCTCCTACGAGCAGTACTTC.

This clonotype was seen a few times. The chain recombines TRBV15 with TRBJ2-7; no reliable D call. Germline V CDR1 and CDR2: LNHNV, YYDKDF (reference sequence). This CDR3 has 14 residues. V was trimmed by 3 bases and J by 1 base, leaving 10 bases between them. The CDR3 DNA reads TGTGCCACCAGCAGGGCGAGAGGATCCTACGAGCAGTACTTC. This sequence encodes CATSRARGSYEQYF.

The chain links TRBV3-1 to TRBJ2-7; 12 bases map to TRBD1. Germline assignment: CDR1 LGHDT and CDR2 YNNKEL (reference sequence). Trimming took 4 bases from V and 7 from J; bases not matched to a gene: 5. CDR3 size: 14 residues. CDR3 DNA sequence: TGTGCCAGCAGCCGGGACAGGGGGCGCCGAGAGCAGTACTTC. Protein sequence: CASSRDRGRREQYF.

This clonotype came up a few times. V gene TRBV7-2 combines with J gene TRBJ2-3; D is possibly TRBD2 (6 bases). The CDR3 contains 14 residues. Per the germline V gene, CDR1 is SGHTA and CDR2 is FQGNSA. Trimming stripped 5 bases from V and 5 bases from J, with 14 bases between. The CDR3 sequence: CASSPERAQDTQYF. In nucleotides, the CDR3 is TGTGCCAGCAGCCCCGAGCGGGCACAAGATACGCAGTATTTT.

The table lists this clonotype with a few counts. The rearrangement uses TRBV10-3 and TRBJ2-1; D may be TRBD1 (7 bases). V was cut by 6 bases and J by 2 bases, with 23 bases left in between. The CDR3 has 18 amino acids. From germline, CDR1 is ENHRY and CDR2 SYGVKD. The CDR3 DNA follows: TGTGCCATCAGAGAGGAGGGGGCCTCCGGAGCAACCTACAATGAGCAGTTCTTC. This translates into CAIREEGASGATYNEQFF.

V gene TRBV4-3 combines with J gene TRBJ1-6; the D is unclear. CDR3 size: 14 residues. V gave up 2 bases and J gave up 8 bases, with 10 bases separating them. Germline CDR1 and CDR2: LGHNA and YSLEER. The CDR3 nucleotides are TGCGCCAGCAGCCAAACCCAGAACTATTCACCCCTCCACTTT. Translated, it gives CASSQTQNYSPLHF.

The chain recombines TRBV12-3 or TRBV12-4 with TRBJ1-3; D uncertain. V was clipped by 1 base and J by 4 bases, with 14 bases between them. There are 16 residues in the CDR3. The CDR3 bases are TGTGCCAGCAGTTTAGGTTCGAGACAAGGGGGAAACACCATATATTTT. Its translation is CASSLGSRQGGNTIYF.

The J gene is TRBJ2-7, the V gene TRBV9; tentatively, D is TRBD1 or TRBD2 (5 bases each). V shed 3 bases and J shed 3 bases, with 13 bases lying between them. Germline-derived CDR1 and CDR2 are SGDLS and YYNGEE. This CDR3 has 14 amino acids. DNA for the CDR3: TGTGCCAGCAGCGCCCGAAGTGGGGGCTACGAGCAGTACTTC. It codes for CASSARSGGYEQYF.

V is TRBV18 and J is TRBJ1-6; TRBD1 might be the D (5 bases). Trimming took off 2 bases at V and 8 bases at J, with 22 bases between the two ends. Germline V lookup: CDR1 KGHSH, CDR2 LQKENI. CDR3 size: 18 residues. The CDR3 loop is CASSPWTIQGGAHSPLHF. The CDR3 region has the DNA TGTGCCAGCTCACCATGGACGATTCAGGGAGGGGCGCATTCACCCCTCCACTTT.

The table lists this clonotype with a few counts. V usage is TRBV29-1 and J usage is TRBJ2-5; D could derive from TRBD1 or TRBD2 (6 bases each). CDR3 length equals 13 residues. Germline CDR1 reads SQVTM; CDR2 reads ANQGSEA. V lost 0 bases and J 6 bases, leaving 11 bases between the germline ends. The CDR3 sequence is CSVEEGGLKTQYF. Written as DNA, the CDR3 is TGCAGCGTTGAAGAAGGGGGGCTGAAGACCCAGTACTTC.

The chain uses TRBV7-2 and TRBJ1-5; 9 nucleotides agree with TRBD1. The V gene end was trimmed by 6 bases and the J gene end by 1 base; junction bases not matched to a gene: 4. CDR1 is SGHTA, CDR2 FQGNSA, per germline. The CDR3 runs 15 residues. The CDR3: CASRRDRASNQPQHF. CDR3 coding DNA: TGTGCCAGCAGGCGGGACAGGGCCAGCAATCAGCCCCAGCATTTT.

This CDR3 is CAGGKPNYGYTF. DNA of the CDR3: TGTGCCGGGGGCAAACCTAACTATGGCTACACCTTC. The rearrangement joins TRBV7-9 to TRBJ1-2; possibly TRBD1 for D (6 bases). Trimming shortened V by 11 bases and J by 0 bases, and 10 bases separated the two germline ends. The CDR3 runs to 12 residues. The germline V gene encodes CDR1 SEHNR and CDR2 FQNEAQ (reference sequence).

The rearrangement uses TRBV6-1 and TRBJ1-6, with 7 nucleotides matching TRBD1. This CDR3 has 16 amino acids. CDR1 is MNHNS, CDR2 SASEGT, per germline. Trimming took 5 bases from V and 8 from J; bases not matched to a gene: 12. The CDR3 nucleotides are TGTGCCAGCAGTCCCCAGCCCGGGACAGATTATTCACCCCTCCACTTT. It codes for CASSPQPGTDYSPLHF.

This clonotype has more than one count but fewer than ten. The chain has TRBV10-2 and TRBJ2-3; TRBD2 aligns across 7 bases. From germline, CDR1 is WSHSY and CDR2 SAAADI. Trimming at V came to 3 bases and at J to 3 bases, leaving 3 bases not matched to a gene. This CDR3 contains 14 residues. The CDR3 DNA reads TGCGCCAGCAGTGACGGGGGGAGGACAGATACGCAGTATTTT. Its translation is CASSDGGRTDTQYF.

This clonotype was recorded a few times. In DNA form, the CDR3 reads TGTGCCAGCAGTTCATCCTCCCGGACAGGGAACTATGGCTACACCTTC. Encoded protein: CASSSSSRTGNYGYTF. The chain joins TRBV12-3 or TRBV12-4 to TRBJ1-2; 8 nucleotides agree with TRBD1. The CDR3 totals 16 residues. The J segment lost 2 bases and the V segment lost 4 bases, leaving 9 bases of the junction unmatched.

The count of this clonotype is one. V is TRBV6-5 and J is TRBJ1-2; 9 bases are a match to TRBD1. Germline trimming cut 1 base from V and 4 bases from J; bases unmatched to any gene: 10. The CDR3 runs to 17 residues. Germline V lookup: CDR1 MNHEY, CDR2 SVGAGI. CDR3 amino acids: CASSYWEGQGFGYGYTF. The DNA for the CDR3 is TGTGCCAGCAGTTACTGGGAGGGACAGGGATTTGGCTATGGCTACACCTTC.

This clonotype showed up just a few times. The chain couples TRBV27 to TRBJ1-1; no firm D call. This CDR3 has 15 residues. Germline CDR1 is MNHEY and CDR2 is SMNVEV (reference sequence). V dropped 5 bases and J dropped 0 bases, with 13 bases sitting between them. Here the CDR3 reads CASSLRVGLNTEAFF. The CDR3 region has the DNA TGTGCCAGCAGTCTTAGGGTAGGCCTGAACACTGAAGCTTTCTTT.

This clonotype occurred a few times. This chain uses TRBV12-3 or TRBV12-4 with TRBJ2-1; 12 positions agree with TRBD2. CDR3 length: 13 amino acids. V lost 7 bases, J lost 15 bases, and 10 bases stayed unmatched. CDR3 DNA sequence: TGTGCCAGCACTAAATCTAGCGGGGGGGCCAGGTTCTTC. Its translation: CASTKSSGGARFF.

This clonotype was counted at least ten times. The rearrangement links TRBV7-2 to TRBJ2-2; D not resolved. The germline gives CDR1 SGHTA, CDR2 FQGNSA. With 4 bases removed from V and 1 base from J, the gap between germline ends came to 4 bases. This CDR3 region has 13 residues. The CDR3 loop is CASSSMNTGELFF. The CDR3 DNA sequence: TGTGCCAGCAGCTCCATGAACACCGGGGAGCTGTTTTTT.

The V gene is TRBV7-2, the J gene TRBJ1-2; D gene unclear. The germline CDR1 and CDR2 sequences are SGHTA and FQGNSA. The ends were cut back, 5 bases at V and 1 base at J, with 14 bases in the middle. This CDR3 is built from 15 residues. The CDR3 spells CASSPAARLNYGYTF. The CDR3 DNA reads TGTGCCAGCAGCCCGGCGGCACGACTTAACTATGGCTACACCTTC.

The chain recombines TRBV6-1 with TRBJ2-2; 10 nucleotides match TRBD1. The CDR3 extends over 15 amino acids. Germline V lookup: CDR1 MNHNS, CDR2 SASEGT. Unmatched junction bases numbered 5, after V lost 6 bases and J lost 4 bases. This CDR3 is CASRGTGVFTGELFF. The CDR3 bases are TGTGCCAGCAGGGGGACAGGGGTGTTCACCGGGGAGCTGTTTTTT.

This clonotype has ten or more counts. The J gene is TRBJ2-1, the V gene TRBV6-1; D possibly uses TRBD1 or TRBD2 (5 bases each). Deletions cut 6 bases from V and 0 bases from J, with 12 bases between. Germline CDR1 reads MNHNS; CDR2 reads SASEGT. The CDR3 runs to 15 residues. This CDR3 reads CASSPSGGSYNEQFF. The CDR3 DNA sequence: TGTGCCAGCAGCCCGAGTGGGGGCTCCTACAATGAGCAGTTCTTC.